These 30 T cell receptor beta chains were all obtained from the same sample, sequenced in a study of graft-versus-host responses after intestinal transplantation. Clones were read by immunoSEQ multiplex PCR, and TCRdb kept only the in-frame ones, dropping some. The sample contains over 100,000 clones, roughly nine tenths of which appear only once. Their specific antigens are unknown. Material: unstimulated CD4+ T cells sorted from spleen or lymph node cells, obtained before transplant. The receptors here all came from a human donor who was the organ donor for an intestinal transplant.

This chain links TRBV7-3 with TRBJ1-2, with TRBD1 matching over 9 bases. CDR1 and CDR2 from the germline V gene are SGHTA and FQGTGA. V lost 3 bases and J lost 2; bases outside the gene matches: 13. The CDR3 is 18 residues long. The DNA for the CDR3 is TGTGCCAGCAGCTTGACAGGGGGATACTCCGGCTCCAACTATGGCTACACCTTC. This codes for CASSLTGGYSGSNYGYTF.

The J gene is TRBJ2-3, the V gene TRBV4-2; 10 bases agree with TRBD2. Looked up from germline, CDR1 is LGHNA and CDR2 is YNFKEQ. The junction had 7 bases not matched to a gene; V was cut back by 4 bases and J by 0 bases. The CDR3 runs 17 residues. CDR3 DNA: TGTGCCAGCAGCCCATATACTAGCGGGGATAGCACAGATACGCAGTATTTT. Translated, it gives CASSPYTSGDSTDTQYF.

The J gene is TRBJ2-1, the V gene TRBV19; TRBD1 matches at 7 bases. V dropped 5 bases and J dropped 4; count of bases not matched to a gene: 2. CDR1 LNHDA and CDR2 SQIVND come from the germline V gene (reference sequence). The CDR3 loop spans 13 amino acids. The CDR3 nucleotides are TGTGCCAGTAGTCTGGGACAGTACAATGAGCAGTTCTTC. The encoded protein is CASSLGQYNEQFF.

This CDR3 is CASGLGSPVAFF. The DNA for the CDR3 is TGTGCTAGTGGTTTGGGTTCCCCGGTAGCTTTCTTT. The chain carries TRBV12-5 and TRBJ1-1; no reliable D call. The length of the CDR3 is 12 residues. Looked up from germline, CDR1 is LGHNT and CDR2 is FRNRAP. With 1 base removed from V and 10 bases from J, the gap between germline ends came to 10 bases.

This clone has a handful of counts. This rearrangement joins TRBV7-4 to TRBJ2-7; unclear D gene. This CDR3 is built from 12 residues. Germline CDR1 is SGHVT and CDR2 is SQSDAQ. V dropped 4 bases and J dropped 2 bases, with 6 bases sitting between them. The CDR3 sequence is CASSSTAYEQYF. The CDR3, as DNA: TGTGCCAGCAGCTCCACAGCCTACGAGCAGTACTTC.

This chain joins TRBV6-1 and TRBJ1-3; D might be TRBD1 (6 bases). Germline V CDR1 and CDR2: MNHNS, SASEGT. This CDR3 contains 13 residues. V was trimmed by 6 bases and J by 0 bases, leaving 6 bases between them. The CDR3 sequence is CASRTGSGNTIYF. CDR3 in DNA: TGTGCCAGCAGGACAGGCTCTGGAAACACCATATATTTT.

The chain uses TRBV6-5 and TRBJ2-7; maybe TRBD2 (5 bases). Germline CDR1 reads MNHEY; CDR2 reads SVGAGI. Deletions cut 4 bases from V and 0 bases from J, with 13 bases between. The CDR3 covers 15 residues. DNA for the CDR3: TGTGCCAGCAGTTCAGACCGGGGAAGCTCCTACGAGCAGTACTTC. Protein sequence: CASSSDRGSSYEQYF.

The chain's CDR3 is CASSFSGSYYEQYF. The CDR3 region has the DNA TGTGCCAGCAGTTTTAGTGGCTCCTACTACGAGCAGTACTTC. This rearrangement joins TRBV27 to TRBJ2-7; D is uncertain. The germline V and J ends were trimmed by 3 bases and 3 bases, with 12 bases remaining between them. Germline V lookup: CDR1 MNHEY, CDR2 SMNVEV (reference sequence). The CDR3 covers 14 residues.

The chain is built from TRBV6-1 and TRBJ2-3, with 10 bases aligning to TRBD2. With 4 bases clipped from V and 0 bases from J, the junction kept 1 base outside the gene matches. CDR1 MNHNS and CDR2 SASEGT come from the germline V gene. The CDR3 has 15 amino acids. CDR3 DNA: TGTGCCAGCAGTGTGACTAGCGGGAGCACAGATACGCAGTATTTT. The encoded protein is CASSVTSGSTDTQYF.

This clone was counted between two and nine times. The gene calls are TRBV19 and TRBJ2-7; TRBD1 matches 9 bases. The germline V gene has CDR1 LNHDA and CDR2 SQIVND (reference sequence). The CDR3 is 14 residues long. After removal of 10 bases from V and 3 bases from J, the junction contained 10 bases not matched to a gene. The DNA for the CDR3 is TGTGCCACTACGGAAGGACAGGGGAACTACGAGCAGTACTTC. Its translation: CATTEGQGNYEQYF.

This clone was detected a few times. The chain carries TRBV30 and TRBJ2-2, with 8 bases that match TRBD1. Losses at the gene ends were 0 bases for V and 4 bases for J; bases not matched to a gene: 4. CDR1 and CDR2 from the germline V gene are GTSNPN and SVGIG (reference sequence). The CDR3 covers 15 residues. The CDR3 region is CAWSVTGGGTGELFF. The CDR3 nucleotides read TGTGCCTGGAGTGTTACAGGGGGTGGCACCGGGGAGCTGTTTTTT.

The chain joins TRBV6-5 to TRBJ1-2; 10 nucleotides match TRBD1. Germline V gives CDR1 MNHEY, CDR2 SVGAGI. The junction had 2 bases not matched to a gene; V was cut back by 6 bases and J by 7 bases. The CDR3 totals 12 residues. The CDR3 is CASSRTGGGYTF. CDR3 bases: TGTGCCAGCAGCCGGACAGGGGGTGGCTACACCTTC.

The V gene is TRBV2, the J gene TRBJ1-6, with D hard to call. Germline V gene lookup returns CDR1 SNHLY and CDR2 FYNNEI. This CDR3 is 14 amino acids long. V was shortened by 7 bases and J by 2 bases, with 9 bases between the two germline ends. CDR3 coding DNA: TGTGCCAGCATGGGAGGGACCTATAATTCACCCCTCCACTTT. Its protein product is CASMGGTYNSPLHF. Based on the CDR3 plus reference TRBV2 and TRBJ1-6, the full variable domain is EPEVTQTPSHQVTQMGQEVILRCVPISNHLYFYWYRQILGQKVEFLVSFYNNEISEKSEIFDDQFSVERPDGSNFTLKIRSTKLEDSAMYFCASMGGTYNSPLHFGNGTRLTVT.

The CDR3 coding sequence is TGCGCCAGCAGCTTGGACAGGAGTGAAGCTTTCTTT. Its protein is CASSLDRSEAFF. V usage is TRBV5-1 and J usage is TRBJ1-1; D perhaps matches TRBD1 (5 bases). Deletions cut 0 bases from V and 7 bases from J, with 7 bases between. Germline V gives CDR1 SGHRS, CDR2 YFSETQ. The CDR3 is made up of 12 amino acids.

The chain uses TRBV19 and TRBJ1-2; D may be TRBD1 (5 bases). The V and J ends lost 3 bases and 5 bases respectively, with 7 bases between them. Germline CDR1 LNHDA, CDR2 SQIVND (reference sequence). There are 12 residues in the CDR3. The DNA for the CDR3 is TGTGCCAGTAGTATCCAGGGTTATGGCTACACCTTC. Translation gives CASSIQGYGYTF.

The chain recombines TRBV4-3 with TRBJ1-2; 7 positions agree with TRBD1. The CDR3 is 16 amino acids. CDR1 LGHNA and CDR2 YSLEER come from the germline V gene. The V and J ends lost 4 bases and 3 bases, in that order; junction bases with no gene match: 11. The CDR3 DNA reads TGCGCCAGCAGCCCGGGGGGCAGGGGGGCGGACTATGGCTACACCTTC. It is translated as CASSPGGRGADYGYTF.

The chain couples TRBV20-1 to TRBJ1-1, with a weak D call TRBD1 (5 bases). This CDR3 has 10 residues. Trimming removed 3 bases at V and 11 bases at J, with 10 bases between. Germline CDR1 DFQATT, CDR2 SNEGSKA (reference sequence). The CDR3 region has the DNA TGCAGTGCTAGTCGGGGCGCGGCTTTCTTT. Its translation is CSASRGAAFF.

The chain uses TRBV6-5 and TRBJ2-5, with D possibly called TRBD1 or TRBD2 (6 bases each). CDR1 is MNHEY and CDR2 is SVGAGI in the germline V gene. V was pared by 6 bases and J by 1 base, with 12 bases between. CDR3 length: 14 residues. The CDR3 reads CASSQGRGQETQYF. CDR3 bases: TGTGCCAGCAGCCAGGGGCGGGGCCAAGAGACCCAGTACTTC.

The chain has TRBV4-1 and TRBJ2-1; TRBD2 aligns across 10 bases. The CDR3 totals 17 residues. V lost 1 base, J lost 9 bases, and 12 bases stayed unmatched. Per germline, CDR1 MGHRA and CDR2 YSYEKL. The CDR3 spells CASSQATGTSDRPEQFF. CDR3 nucleotide sequence: TGCGCCAGCAGCCAAGCGACCGGGACTAGCGACCGCCCTGAGCAGTTCTTC.

V is TRBV6-6 and J is TRBJ2-7, with 10 bases identical to TRBD1. Germline V gene lookup returns CDR1 MNHNY and CDR2 SVGAGI (reference sequence). V gave up 5 bases and J gave up 5 bases; unmatched junction bases: 6. This CDR3 is 14 amino acids long. This chain's CDR3 is CASSLRDRGHEQYF. CDR3 DNA: TGTGCCAGCAGTCTCCGGGACAGGGGCCACGAGCAGTACTTC.

As to this clone: Other DNA sequences in the same sample also yield this CDR3. This chain connects TRBV6-5 to TRBJ2-5, with D tentatively TRBD1 or TRBD2 (5 bases each). Trimming stripped 5 bases from V and 4 bases from J, with 11 bases between. Germline V gives CDR1 MNHEY, CDR2 SVGAGI. The CDR3 is 13 residues long. DNA for the CDR3: TGTGCCAGCAGTAGGTCTGGGGGAGAGACCCAGTACTTC. This gives the protein CASSRSGGETQYF.

This chain joins TRBV6-1 and TRBJ2-3; D is perhaps TRBD2 (6 bases). CDR3 length equals 15 residues. Germline loops: CDR1 MNHNS, CDR2 SASEGT. V lost 5 bases, J lost 5 bases, and 17 bases lay in between. CDR3 nucleotides: TGTGCCAGCAGTAGGGCAGGGAGGCAAATAGATACGCAGTATTTT. As protein: CASSRAGRQIDTQYF.

Turning to this clone: The identical CDR3 is also encoded by other nucleotide sequences in the sample. V gene TRBV11-2 combines with J gene TRBJ2-7, with D unresolved. Germline V gene lookup returns CDR1 SGHAT and CDR2 FQNNGV. V was shortened by 6 bases and J by 0 bases, with 18 bases between the two germline ends. The CDR3 totals 16 residues. The CDR3 reads CASSYRSGPFSYEQYF. In nucleotides, the CDR3 is TGTGCCAGCAGTTATCGATCCGGGCCCTTCTCCTACGAGCAGTACTTC. The variable domain in full, completed from reference TRBV11-2 and TRBJ2-7, reads EAGVAQSPRYKIIEKRQSVAFWCNPISGHATLYWYQQILGQGPKLLIQFQNNGVVDDSQLPKDRFSAERLKGVDSTLKIQPAKLEDSAVYLCASSYRSGPFSYEQYFGPGTRLTVT.

The chain carries TRBV18 and TRBJ2-5; the match to TRBD2 covers 7 bases. The better agreement between TRBJ2-7 and the DNA end casts doubt on the J call. CDR3 length: 14 amino acids. Per the germline V gene, CDR1 is KGHSH and CDR2 is LQKENI. CDR3 sequence (DNA): TGTGCCAGCTCATCTGCGGGAGTGTCCCACGAGCAGTACTTC. Translated: CASSSAGVSHEQYF.

The V call is TRBV6-5, the J call TRBJ2-3; the match to TRBD2 covers 7 bases. This CDR3 is 15 amino acids long. Germline CDR1 is MNHEY and CDR2 is SVGAGI. The junction had 6 bases not matched to a gene; V was cut back by 2 bases and J by 4 bases. The CDR3 here is CASSYRSGGADTQYF. Written as DNA, the CDR3 is TGTGCCAGCAGTTACCGTTCGGGAGGCGCAGATACGCAGTATTTT.

Here the CDR3 reads CASRPASTAGGWETQYF. CDR3 DNA sequence: TGTGCCAGTAGACCGGCCAGTACAGCGGGAGGATGGGAGACCCAGTACTTC. The rearrangement uses TRBV19 and TRBJ2-5; 9 bases fit TRBD2. Looked up from germline, CDR1 is LNHDA and CDR2 is SQIVND (reference sequence). CDR3 length: 17 amino acids. Trimming cost V 6 bases and J 5 bases; bases outside gene matches: 16.

This chain joins TRBV6-5 and TRBJ2-2; tentatively, D is TRBD1 (6 bases). This CDR3 has 13 residues. Trimming took 6 bases from V and 3 from J, leaving 8 bases between them. Germline CDR1 and CDR2: MNHEY and SVGAGI. This chain's CDR3 is CASRGAYTGELFF. DNA of the CDR3: TGTGCCAGCAGGGGGGCATACACCGGGGAGCTGTTTTTT.

The J gene is TRBJ1-1, the V gene TRBV18; maybe TRBD1 (6 bases). Germline V gene sequence: CDR1 KGHSH, CDR2 LQKENI. V was shortened by 6 bases and J by 1 base, with 9 bases between the two germline ends. The CDR3 spans 13 residues. CDR3 sequence: CASSVDRNTEAFF. The CDR3 bases are TGTGCCAGCTCCGTGGACAGGAACACTGAAGCTTTCTTT.

The chain recombines TRBV27 with TRBJ1-2, with D possibly being TRBD1 (6 bases). V was pared by 5 bases and J by 0 bases, with 7 bases between. The CDR3 is made up of 13 amino acids. Germline V lookup: CDR1 MNHEY, CDR2 SMNVEV (reference sequence). Here the CDR3 reads CASSRTANYGYTF. CDR3 coding DNA: TGTGCCAGCAGTCGGACAGCTAACTATGGCTACACCTTC.

V gene TRBV2 combines with J gene TRBJ2-7; 11 bases are a match to TRBD2. Per germline, CDR1 SNHLY and CDR2 FYNNEI. This CDR3 comprises 15 residues. The junction had 2 bases not matched to a gene; V was cut back by 3 bases and J by 1 base. CDR3 loop: CASSEGLAVSYEQYF. In nucleotides, the CDR3 is TGTGCCAGCAGTGAGGGACTAGCGGTGTCCTACGAGCAGTACTTC. Filled out from reference TRBV2 and TRBJ2-7, the complete variable domain reads EPEVTQTPSHQVTQMGQEVILRCVPISNHLYFYWYRQILGQKVEFLVSFYNNEISEKSEIFDDQFSVERPDGSNFTLKIRSTKLEDSAMYFCASSEGLAVSYEQYFGPGTRLTVT.